This T cell receptor (beta chain) was recovered during a study of T cells after yellow fever vaccination (dated by TCRdb to between 2018 and 2021). For the study in its entirety: The SMART-Seq v4 Ultra Low Input RNA kit was used to prepare libraries from fractions with low cell numbers. Blood was collected at multiple timepoints before and after primary and secondary immunization, and bulk PBMC replicates and cell subsets were isolated. Two healthy male donors, one aged 18 to 29 and one aged 30 to 39 years, were included in the cohort. Bulk TCR alpha and beta repertoires were sequenced longitudinally to track T-cell clones before and after primary and booster YFV17D yellow fever vaccination. What the research found in general, with its limitations: Because only two donors were included in the study, the extent to which the findings can be generalized is limited. Because abundant contaminating clonotypes from the bulk population could be contained in FACS-sorted repertoires, computational filtering was required. A small fraction of clonotypes showed up in both the CD4 and CD8 compartments, probably as a result of convergent recombination. The secondary T-cell response was found to be weaker but faster than the primary response, with a peak reached on day 5 rather than on day 15. Most clones expanded after primary vaccination were re-detected after the booster (almost 98% of CD4 and 88% of CD8), suggesting broad memory maintenance.

The instrument was an Illumina NovaSeq 6000. TCR cDNA was made using 5'RACE template switching, a step that added a universal primer site and unique molecular identifiers. Priming for cDNA synthesis came from both the TCR alpha and TCR beta constant segments. Two PCR steps were used to amplify libraries, with sample barcodes and sequencing adapters being added in the second step. Sequencing of libraries was performed on Illumina HiSeq 2500 (2x100 bp) or NovaSeq (2x150 bp). As for how the authors treated the data: MIGEC was used to demultiplex reads and collapse the reads into UMI consensus sequences, and MiXCR was used for V(D)J alignment. Clonotypes responding to the vaccine were identified with edgeR on replicate PBMC samples, with the criteria of FDR below 0.01 and a log2 fold change above 5 up to day 15. CD4 or CD8 identity was assigned to each bulk clonotype according to whether the clonotype was present at higher abundance in the sequenced CD4 repertoire or the sequenced CD8 repertoire. Using fastp at Q25 and MiXCR, TCRdb reprocessed the public reads and kept productive beta chains. Identical CDR3 protein sequences are pooled into one entry, listed with their most common genes and DNA. TCRdb's processing, not the authors', yielded these V and J calls. Recorded for this sample are 300,000 to 350,000 distinct CDR3 sequences; about 4% of them occurred a single time. The ten largest clonotypes hold 24% of the sample.

For CDR1 and CDR2, the germline V gene (reference sequence) lists LNHDA and SQIVND. The junction carries 14 bases between V and J, which are trimmed by 5 bases and 7 bases respectively. From cysteine to phenylalanine, the CDR3 is 13 amino acids long. Kept here is only the CDR3 DNA, which spans 39 bases and is read in frame from base 1. This clonotype showed up just once. The antigen it recognizes is unknown. No per-base quality is available; no much larger clone lies one base away. One read yields weak evidence. Reading the label with the study, this specimen's treatment or condition is: live attenuated yellow fever vaccine strain. At each blood-draw timepoint, two biological replicates of bulk PBMCs were obtained. PBMCs were isolated from peripheral blood using a standard Ficoll-Paque protocol. TriZol was used to extract RNA from bulk PBMCs, CD4 and CD8 fractions, and dextramer-positive and dextramer-negative fractions.

The chain is made from TRBV19 and TRBJ1-2; matching of 5 bases hints at TRBD1 as the D gene. This TCR was sampled from a man aged 18 to 30 who received the YFV17D yellow fever vaccine. This specimen consisted of PBMCs, obtained 5 days after the yellow fever booster vaccination. The encoded CDR3 is CASSEQGFGGYTF. The DNA is TGTGCCAGTAGTGAGCAGGGCTTCGGTGGCTACACCTTC.